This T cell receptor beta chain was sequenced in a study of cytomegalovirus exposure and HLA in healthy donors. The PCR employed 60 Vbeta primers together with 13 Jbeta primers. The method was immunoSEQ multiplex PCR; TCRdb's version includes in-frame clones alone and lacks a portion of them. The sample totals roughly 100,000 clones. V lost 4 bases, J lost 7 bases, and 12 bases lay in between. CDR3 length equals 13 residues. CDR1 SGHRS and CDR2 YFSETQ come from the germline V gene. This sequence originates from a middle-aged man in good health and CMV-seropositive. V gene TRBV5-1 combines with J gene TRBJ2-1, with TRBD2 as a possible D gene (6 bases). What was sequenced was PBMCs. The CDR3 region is CASSPGLMNEQFF. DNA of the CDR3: TGCGCCAGCAGCCCCGGACTAATGAATGAGCAGTTCTTC.